The 17 T cell receptor beta chains listed next were all sequenced from one sample in a study of T-cell memory formation after mild COVID-19. TCRdb independently ran MiXCR on the 5' RACE reads; one entry per CDR3 protein. The data contain 200,000 to 250,000 distinct CDR3 sequences, roughly 10% of them singletons. Sequencing was carried out using PBMCs or a T cell subset sorted from them (not recorded which). The receptor set was obtained from a man between 18 and 29 years old who had mild COVID-19 (a few samples of this study predate the infection). Cell type and time point are not known.

This clonotype was observed a handful of times. The genes are TRBV11-2 and TRBJ2-1, with 7 bases fitting TRBD2. J gave up 7 bases and V 1 base, and 13 bases lay outside the gene matches. The CDR3 extends over 17 amino acids. CDR1 is SGHAT, CDR2 FQNNGV, per germline. In DNA form, the CDR3 reads TGTGCCAGCAGCTTAGCATCGATTTGGGGACTAAGGAATGAGCAGTTCTTC. Its translation: CASSLASIWGLRNEQFF.

There are a few counts of this clonotype. The rearrangement joins TRBV2 to TRBJ2-1; the D gene is possibly TRBD2 (7 bases). CDR3 length: 14 amino acids. V was clipped by 10 bases and J by 5 bases, with 18 bases between them. Germline V gene lookup returns CDR1 SNHLY and CDR2 FYNNEI. The chain's CDR3 is CATRRAGANNEQFF. The CDR3 DNA is TGTGCCACCCGGCGGGCGGGGGCAAACAATGAGCAGTTCTTC.

The J gene is TRBJ2-1, the V gene TRBV18, with 10 bases identical to TRBD1. The CDR3 totals 14 residues. CDR1 KGHSH and CDR2 LQKENI come from the germline V gene. With V trimmed by 3 bases and J by 6 bases, 2 bases remained unmatched. CDR3 residues: CASSPGTGVNEQFF. CDR3 in DNA: TGTGCCAGCTCACCTGGGACAGGGGTCAATGAGCAGTTCTTC.

This clonotype turned up a few times. The CDR3 region has the DNA TGCAGCGTTGATTTGCCAGGGAAGATGAACACTGAAGCTTTCTTT. It yields the protein CSVDLPGKMNTEAFF. V and J are TRBV29-1 and TRBJ1-1, with D possibly being TRBD1 (5 bases). The CDR3 runs 15 residues. In germline, CDR1 is SQVTM, CDR2 ANQGSEA. V lost 3 bases to trimming and J lost 0 bases, with 14 bases between them. The variable domain in full, with the rest retrieved from reference TRBV29-1 and TRBJ1-1, is SAVISQKPSRDICQRGTSLTIQCQVDSQVTMMFWYRQQPGQSLTLIATANQGSEATYESGFVIDKFPISRPNLTFSTLTVSNMSPEDSSIYLCSVDLPGKMNTEAFFGQGTRLTVV.

The V call is TRBV24-1, the J call TRBJ1-1, with 9 nucleotides matching TRBD1. Germline loops: CDR1 KGHDR, CDR2 SFDVKD. Germline trimming cut 5 bases from V and 12 bases from J; bases unmatched to any gene: 9. The CDR3 runs to 13 residues. Here the CDR3 DNA reads TGTGCCACCAGTGTAAACGACAGGGGGGAGACTTTCTTT. Residues: CATSVNDRGETFF.

The gene calls are TRBV2 and TRBJ1-2, with TRBD1 matching 7 bases. CDR1 SNHLY and CDR2 FYNNEI come from the germline V gene. Trimming took 11 bases from V and 1 from J; bases not matched to a gene: 7. This CDR3 comprises 13 residues. The CDR3 here is CAAGNRGNYGYTF. The CDR3, as DNA: TGTGCCGCTGGTAACAGGGGTAACTATGGCTACACCTTC.

There are many counts of this clonotype. Sequence at one end of the junction differs from germline and may be a read error. The chain carries TRBV5-1 and TRBJ1-5; D uncertain. The CDR3 covers 13 residues. CDR1 is SGHRS, CDR2 YFSETQ, per germline. The DNA for the CDR3 is TGTGCCAGCAGTTTAGATGTGGGTCAGCCCCAGCATTTT. Its protein product is CASSLDVGQPQHF.

The V and J genes are TRBV12-3 or TRBV12-4 and TRBJ2-5; D call uncertain. The CDR3 has 14 residues. Trimming pared 3 bases from V and 4 bases from J, leaving 12 bases between. The CDR3 sequence: CASSFSGSPETQYF. In nucleotides, the CDR3 is TGTGCCAGCAGTTTCTCTGGTTCTCCAGAGACCCAGTACTTC.

In this sample, this clonotype turned up a few times. J is TRBJ1-6 and V is TRBV6-5, with 7 nucleotides matching TRBD1. V was pared by 2 bases and J by 6 bases, with 4 bases of the junction left unmatched. CDR3 size: 15 residues. CDR1 and CDR2 from the germline V gene are MNHEY and SVGAGI. The CDR3 reads CASSYTGQRNSPLHF. Here the CDR3 DNA reads TGTGCCAGCAGTTACACGGGACAGCGTAATTCACCCCTCCACTTT.

In this sample, this clonotype turned up a few times. The chain couples TRBV20-1 to TRBJ2-3; 14 bases are shared with TRBD2. The CDR3 is 17 amino acids. The germline gives CDR1 DFQATT, CDR2 SNEGSKA (reference sequence). Germline trimming cut 6 bases from V and 0 bases from J; bases unmatched to any gene: 8. CDR3 region: CSARTSGGPGSTDTQYF. Written as DNA, the CDR3 is TGCAGTGCACGGACTAGCGGGGGGCCGGGAAGCACAGATACGCAGTATTTT.

This clonotype has more than one count but fewer than ten. V usage is TRBV7-2 and J usage is TRBJ2-3; unclear D gene. The V gene's germline CDR1 is SGHTA and CDR2 FQGNSA. The CDR3 runs to 12 residues. V shed 5 bases and J shed 6 bases, with 9 bases lying between them. Written as DNA, the CDR3 is TGTGCCAGCAGCCACGCTGTGGATACGCAGTATTTT. Amino acids: CASSHAVDTQYF.

This clonotype has only a few counts. The chain recombines TRBV4-1 with TRBJ1-6, with unresolved D. V lost 6 bases, J lost 5 bases, and 11 bases lay in between. CDR1 MGHRA and CDR2 YSYEKL come from the germline V gene. The CDR3 runs to 14 residues. The CDR3 protein is CASRNTANNSPLHF. The CDR3 DNA is TGCGCCAGCAGGAACACTGCAAATAATTCACCCCTCCACTTT.

The sample holds many counts of this clonotype. The chain has TRBV10-3 and TRBJ2-3; 11 bases line up with TRBD2. Per the germline V gene, CDR1 is ENHRY and CDR2 is SYGVKD. Unmatched junction bases numbered 0, after V lost 0 bases and J lost 4 bases. CDR3 length: 15 residues. CDR3 DNA sequence: TGTGCCATCAGTGAGTCTAGCGGGGGGGCAGATACGCAGTATTTT. It translates to CAISESSGGADTQYF.

The chain couples TRBV5-1 to TRBJ2-3; 7 positions match TRBD1. There are 15 residues in the CDR3. Per the germline V gene, CDR1 is SGHRS and CDR2 is YFSETQ. The junction had 11 bases not matched to a gene; V was cut back by 4 bases and J by 6 bases. The CDR3 sequence: CASSPQRGRPDTQYF. The CDR3 DNA reads as TGCGCCAGCAGCCCACAGAGGGGGCGTCCGGATACGCAGTATTTT.

This clonotype was seen a few times. CDR3 in DNA: TGTGCCATCAGTCGTGCGAACACCGGGGAGCTGTTTTTT. It specifies CAISRANTGELFF. The chain combines TRBV10-3 with TRBJ2-2; no firm D call. Germline CDR1 is ENHRY and CDR2 is SYGVKD. This CDR3 contains 13 residues. V was pared by 5 bases and J by 0 bases, with 4 bases between.

This clonotype was counted a few times. The chain combines TRBV15 with TRBJ1-3; no clear D. CDR1 and CDR2 (germline): LNHNV, YYDKDF (reference sequence). Trimming cost V 0 bases and J 0 bases, with 12 bases left between them. The CDR3 consists of 17 residues. The CDR3 DNA follows: TGTGCCACCAGCAGAGATAAGAGGCACCACTCTGGAAACACCATATATTTT. Residues: CATSRDKRHHSGNTIYF.

The sample holds a few counts of this clonotype. This rearrangement joins TRBV7-3 to TRBJ2-3; 8 bases line up with TRBD2. Germline trimming cut 5 bases from V and 2 bases from J; bases unmatched to any gene: 9. The CDR3 runs 16 residues. The V gene's germline CDR1 is SGHTA and CDR2 FQGTGA. The CDR3 DNA is TGTGCCAGCAGCAGAACCGGGACTAGACACACAGATACGCAGTATTTT. Its protein product is CASSRTGTRHTDTQYF.